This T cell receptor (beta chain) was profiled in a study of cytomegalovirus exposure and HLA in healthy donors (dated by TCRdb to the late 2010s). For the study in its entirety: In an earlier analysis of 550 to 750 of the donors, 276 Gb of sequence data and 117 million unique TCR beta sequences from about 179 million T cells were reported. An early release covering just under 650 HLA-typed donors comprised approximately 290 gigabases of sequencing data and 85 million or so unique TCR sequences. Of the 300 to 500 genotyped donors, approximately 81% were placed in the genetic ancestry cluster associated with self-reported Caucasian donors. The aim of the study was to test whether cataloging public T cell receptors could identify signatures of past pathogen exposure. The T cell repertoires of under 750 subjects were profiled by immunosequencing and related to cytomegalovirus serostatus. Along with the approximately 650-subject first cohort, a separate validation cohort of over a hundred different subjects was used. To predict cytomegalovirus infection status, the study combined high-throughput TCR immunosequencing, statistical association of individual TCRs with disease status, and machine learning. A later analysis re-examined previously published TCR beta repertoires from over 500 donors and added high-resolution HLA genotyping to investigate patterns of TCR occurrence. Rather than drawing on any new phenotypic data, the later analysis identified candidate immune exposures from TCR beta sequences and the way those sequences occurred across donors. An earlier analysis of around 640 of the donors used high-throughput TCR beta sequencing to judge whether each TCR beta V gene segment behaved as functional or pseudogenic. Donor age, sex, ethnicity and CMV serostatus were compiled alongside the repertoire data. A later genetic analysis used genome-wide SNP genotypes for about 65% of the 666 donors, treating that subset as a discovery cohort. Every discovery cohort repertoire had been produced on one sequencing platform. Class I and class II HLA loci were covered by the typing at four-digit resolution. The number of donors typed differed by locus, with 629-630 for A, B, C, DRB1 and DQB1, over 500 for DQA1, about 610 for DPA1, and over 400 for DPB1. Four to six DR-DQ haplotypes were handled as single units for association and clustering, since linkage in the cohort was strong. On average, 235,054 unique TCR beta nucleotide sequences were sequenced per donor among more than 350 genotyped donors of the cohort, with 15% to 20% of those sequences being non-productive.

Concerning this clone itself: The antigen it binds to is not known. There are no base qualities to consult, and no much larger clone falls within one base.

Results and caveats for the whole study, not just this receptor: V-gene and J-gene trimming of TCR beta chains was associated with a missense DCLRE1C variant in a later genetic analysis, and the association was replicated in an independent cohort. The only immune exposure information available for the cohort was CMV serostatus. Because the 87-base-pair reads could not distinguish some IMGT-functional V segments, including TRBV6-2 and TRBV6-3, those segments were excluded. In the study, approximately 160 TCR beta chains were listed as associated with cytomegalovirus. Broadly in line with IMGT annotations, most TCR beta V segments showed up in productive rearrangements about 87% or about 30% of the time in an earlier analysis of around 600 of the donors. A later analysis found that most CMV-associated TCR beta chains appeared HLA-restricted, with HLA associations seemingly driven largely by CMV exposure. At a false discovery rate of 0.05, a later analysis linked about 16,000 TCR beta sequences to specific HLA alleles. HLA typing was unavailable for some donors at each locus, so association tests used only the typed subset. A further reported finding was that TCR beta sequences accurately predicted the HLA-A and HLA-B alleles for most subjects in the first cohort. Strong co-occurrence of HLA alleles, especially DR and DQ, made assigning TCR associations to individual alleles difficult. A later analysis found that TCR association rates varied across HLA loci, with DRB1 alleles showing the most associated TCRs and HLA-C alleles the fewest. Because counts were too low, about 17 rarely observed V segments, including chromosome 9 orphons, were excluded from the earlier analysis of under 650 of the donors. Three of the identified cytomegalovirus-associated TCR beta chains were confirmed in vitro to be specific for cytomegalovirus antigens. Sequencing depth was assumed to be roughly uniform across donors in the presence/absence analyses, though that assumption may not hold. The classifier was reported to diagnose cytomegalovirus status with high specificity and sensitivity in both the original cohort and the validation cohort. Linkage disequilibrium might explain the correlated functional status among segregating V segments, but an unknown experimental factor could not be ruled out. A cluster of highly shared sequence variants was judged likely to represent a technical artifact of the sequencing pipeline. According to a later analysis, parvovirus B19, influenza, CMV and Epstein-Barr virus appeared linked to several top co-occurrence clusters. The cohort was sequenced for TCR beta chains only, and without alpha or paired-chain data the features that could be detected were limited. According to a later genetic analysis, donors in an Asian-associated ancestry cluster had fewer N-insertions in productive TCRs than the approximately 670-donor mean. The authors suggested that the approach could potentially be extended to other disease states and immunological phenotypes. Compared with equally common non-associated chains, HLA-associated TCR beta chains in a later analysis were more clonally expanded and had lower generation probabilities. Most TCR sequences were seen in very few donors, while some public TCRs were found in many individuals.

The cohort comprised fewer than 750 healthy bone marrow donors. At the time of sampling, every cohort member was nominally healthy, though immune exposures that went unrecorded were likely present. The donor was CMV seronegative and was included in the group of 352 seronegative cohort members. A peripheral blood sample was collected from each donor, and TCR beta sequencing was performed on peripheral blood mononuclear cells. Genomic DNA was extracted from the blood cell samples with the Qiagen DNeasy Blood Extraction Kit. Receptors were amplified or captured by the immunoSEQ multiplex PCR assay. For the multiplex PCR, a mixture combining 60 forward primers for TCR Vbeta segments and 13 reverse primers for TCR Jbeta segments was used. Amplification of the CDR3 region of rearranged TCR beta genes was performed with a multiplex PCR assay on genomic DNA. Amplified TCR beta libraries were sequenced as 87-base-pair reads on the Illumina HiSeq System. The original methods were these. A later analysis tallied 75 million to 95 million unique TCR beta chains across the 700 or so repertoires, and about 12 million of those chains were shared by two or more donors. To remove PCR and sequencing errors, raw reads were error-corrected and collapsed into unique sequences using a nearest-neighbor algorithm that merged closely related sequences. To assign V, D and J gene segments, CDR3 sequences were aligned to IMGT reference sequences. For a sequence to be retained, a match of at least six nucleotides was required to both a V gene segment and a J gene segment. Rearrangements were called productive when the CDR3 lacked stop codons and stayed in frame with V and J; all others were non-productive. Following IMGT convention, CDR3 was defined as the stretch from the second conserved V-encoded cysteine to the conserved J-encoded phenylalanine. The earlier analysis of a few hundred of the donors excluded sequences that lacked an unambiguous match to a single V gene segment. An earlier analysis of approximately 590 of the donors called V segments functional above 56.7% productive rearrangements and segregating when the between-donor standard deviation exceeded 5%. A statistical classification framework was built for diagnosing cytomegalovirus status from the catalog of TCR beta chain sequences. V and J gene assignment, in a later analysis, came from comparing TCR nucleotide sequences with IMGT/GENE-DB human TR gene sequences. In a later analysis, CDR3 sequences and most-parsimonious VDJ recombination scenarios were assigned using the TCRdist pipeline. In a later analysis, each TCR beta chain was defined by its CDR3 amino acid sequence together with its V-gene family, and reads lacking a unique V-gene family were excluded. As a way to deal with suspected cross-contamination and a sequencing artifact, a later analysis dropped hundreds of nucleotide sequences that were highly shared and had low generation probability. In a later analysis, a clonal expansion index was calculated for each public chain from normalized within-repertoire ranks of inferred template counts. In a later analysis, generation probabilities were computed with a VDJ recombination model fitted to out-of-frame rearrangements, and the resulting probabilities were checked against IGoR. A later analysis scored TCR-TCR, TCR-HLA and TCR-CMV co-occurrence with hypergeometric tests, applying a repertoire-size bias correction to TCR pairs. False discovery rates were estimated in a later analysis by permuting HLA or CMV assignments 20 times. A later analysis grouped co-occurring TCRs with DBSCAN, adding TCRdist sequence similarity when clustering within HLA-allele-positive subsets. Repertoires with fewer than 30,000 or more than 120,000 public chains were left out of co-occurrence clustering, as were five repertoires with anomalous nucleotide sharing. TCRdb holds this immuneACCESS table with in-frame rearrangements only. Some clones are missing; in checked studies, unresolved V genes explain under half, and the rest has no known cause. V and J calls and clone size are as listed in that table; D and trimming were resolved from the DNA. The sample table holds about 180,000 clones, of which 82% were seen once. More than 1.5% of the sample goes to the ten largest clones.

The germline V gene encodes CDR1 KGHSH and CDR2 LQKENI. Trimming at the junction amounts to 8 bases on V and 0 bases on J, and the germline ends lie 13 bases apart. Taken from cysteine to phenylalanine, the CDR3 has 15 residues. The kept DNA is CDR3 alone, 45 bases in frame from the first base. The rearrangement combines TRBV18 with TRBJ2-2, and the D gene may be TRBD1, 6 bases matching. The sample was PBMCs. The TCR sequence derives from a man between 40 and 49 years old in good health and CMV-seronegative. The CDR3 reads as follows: CASADRYANTGELFF. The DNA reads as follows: TGTGCCAGCGCGGACAGATACGCGAACACCGGGGAGCTGTTTTTT.